The T cell receptor (beta chain) under discussion was sequenced for a study of OX40 agonist ivuxolimab in advanced cancers. Method: immunoSEQ multiplex PCR; TCRdb's copy keeps in-frame clones and lacks some. The sample gives 50,000 to 70,000 clones, roughly 80% of which show up once; around 2.8% is in the top ten. After removal of 9 bases from V and 6 bases from J, the junction contained 10 bases not matched to a gene. In germline, CDR1 is SNHLY, CDR2 FYNNEI. The CDR3 runs to 13 residues. The V gene is TRBV2, the J gene TRBJ1-1; 7 bases match TRBD1. The receptor was isolated from an adult with an advanced solid tumor such as melanoma, head and neck, liver or kidney cancer. The sequenced sample was CD4+ or CD8+ T cells sorted from blood, obtained in a trial of the OX40 agonist ivuxolimab. CDR3 nucleotide sequence: TGTGCCAGTAACCGGGACAGTACTTCTGAAGCTTTCTTT. It codes for CASNRDSTSEAFF.